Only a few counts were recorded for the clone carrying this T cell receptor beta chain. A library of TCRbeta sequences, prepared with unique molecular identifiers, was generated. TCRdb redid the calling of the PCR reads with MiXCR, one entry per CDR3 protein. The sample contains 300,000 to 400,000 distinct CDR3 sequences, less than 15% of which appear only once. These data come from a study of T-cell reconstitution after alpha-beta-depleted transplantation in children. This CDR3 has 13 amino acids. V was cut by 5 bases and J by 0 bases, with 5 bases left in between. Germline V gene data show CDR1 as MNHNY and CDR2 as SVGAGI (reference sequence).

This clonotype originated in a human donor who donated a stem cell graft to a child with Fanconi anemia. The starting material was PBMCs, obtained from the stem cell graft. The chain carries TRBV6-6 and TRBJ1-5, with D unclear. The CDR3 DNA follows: TGTGCCAGCAGTCATACTAGCAATCAGCCCCAGCATTTT. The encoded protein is CASSHTSNQPQHF.